Included here is one T cell receptor (beta chain) sequence, with context. The antigen is undetermined. Trimming took off 2 bases at V and 3 bases at J, with 11 bases between the two ends. The CDR3 loop spans 14 amino acids. Germline CDR1 and CDR2: MRHNA and SNTAGT. This entry belongs to a study of shared clonotypes between healthy human individuals. The assay was immunoSEQ multiplex PCR, and TCRdb's table has in-frame clones only and misses some. The table has a few million clones, more than 85% seen once. Study-wide findings and caveats: What limited the represented genetic and exposure-history diversity was the small number of donors. Of the naive CD4 clonotypes, approximately 5% were shared across several donors. Generally, naive subsets came out with larger estimated richness than memory subsets. It was expected that sequencing depth would affect clonotype sharing among donors.

This receptor was taken from a man aged 18-30 years in good health. Some clones in this sample may be carry-over from other donors' samples. The chain carries TRBV6-4 and TRBJ2-7; TRBD1 or TRBD2 may be the D gene (5 bases each). Sample: naive CD4+ T cells from PBMCs. Subset given: CD45RA+ positively selected. The CDR3 loop reads CASSDLGVRYEQYF. DNA for the CDR3: TGTGCCAGCAGTGACCTGGGGGTCCGCTACGAGCAGTACTTC.